This T cell receptor (beta chain) was sequenced in a study of cytomegalovirus exposure and HLA in healthy donors. Study observations and caveats: Cytomegalovirus-associated status was assigned to fewer than 200 TCR beta chains. Productive status was seen about 87% or about 30% of the time for most TCR beta V segments in an earlier analysis. Later work showed greater clonal expansion in HLA-associated TCR beta chains than in equally common others.

The PCR employed 60 Vbeta primers together with 13 Jbeta primers. Profiled with immunoSEQ multiplex PCR; TCRdb holds only in-frame clones, not every one. Among more than 110,000 clones listed, 80% were seen once. V shed 2 bases and J shed 2 bases, with 13 bases lying between them. Germline V gene data show CDR1 as SEHNR and CDR2 as FQNEAQ (reference sequence). The CDR3 contains 15 residues. With respect to this clone: Its antigen is not identified.

The genes are TRBV7-9 and TRBJ2-7; a possible D gene is TRBD1 (5 bases). Sequenced input: PBMCs. The clonotype comes from a male donor in good health and CMV-seronegative. CDR3 nucleotides: TGTGCCAGCAGCTTAATCCCGACAGAGGCCTACGAGCAGTACTTC. Protein sequence: CASSLIPTEAYEQYF.